This is a list of T cell receptor beta chains from one sample in a study of spatial heterogeneity in lung cancer. TCRdb recomputed calls from the 5' RACE reads with MiXCR, one row per CDR3 protein. The sample gives about 27,000 distinct CDR3 sequences, roughly 6.9% of which show up once; approximately 25% is in the top ten. Sequenced material: lung tumor tissue, taken at surgery. These receptors were collected from a male donor with early-stage non-small cell lung cancer. The CDR3 runs from the conserved cysteine through the conserved F or W. Fields, in order: clone size, J gene, D gene, V gene, CDR3 protein, CDR3 DNA. D genes are given only for firm matches. Size tells how often a clone was seen (once, few, many) or the class of an expanded clone, and some rows leave it out.

clone_size: -; j_call: TRBJ1-1; d_call: TRBD1; v_call: TRBV7-9; cdr3_aa: CASSLGGQANTEAFF; cdr3_nt: TGTGCCAGCAGCTTAGGCGGACAGGCGAACACTGAAGCTTTCTTT
clone_size: many; j_call: TRBJ2-7; d_call: TRBD2; v_call: TRBV5-1; cdr3_aa: CASSPQGGQGTGEQYF; cdr3_nt: TGCGCCAGCAGCCCCCAGGGAGGGCAGGGAACGGGCGAGCAGTACTTC
clone_size: many; j_call: TRBJ2-7; d_call: -; v_call: TRBV12-3/TRBV12-4; cdr3_aa: CASSFGSAYEQYF; cdr3_nt: TGTGCCAGCAGTTTTGGGAGCGCCTACGAGCAGTACTTC
clone_size: -; j_call: TRBJ2-3; d_call: -; v_call: TRBV19; cdr3_aa: CASSKPTGGDTQYF; cdr3_nt: TGTGCCAGTAGTAAACCGACAGGCGGGGATACGCAGTATTTT
clone_size: -; j_call: TRBJ1-4; d_call: -; v_call: TRBV4-3; cdr3_aa: CASSQGGQGEKLFF; cdr3_nt: TGCGCCAGCAGCCAGGGGGGGCAGGGGGAAAAACTGTTTTTT
clone_size: -; j_call: TRBJ2-1; d_call: TRBD2; v_call: TRBV28; cdr3_aa: CASSSPSGGQSEQFF; cdr3_nt: TGTGCCAGCAGTTCCCCCAGCGGGGGGCAAAGTGAGCAGTTCTTC
clone_size: many; j_call: TRBJ2-1; d_call: TRBD2; v_call: TRBV7-9; cdr3_aa: CAASGSSYNEQFF; cdr3_nt: TGTGCCGCTAGCGGAAGCTCCTACAATGAGCAGTTCTTC
clone_size: few; j_call: TRBJ2-2; d_call: TRBD1; v_call: TRBV7-2; cdr3_aa: CASSTRDSPGELFF; cdr3_nt: TGTGCCAGCAGCACACGGGACAGTCCCGGGGAGCTGTTTTTT
clone_size: -; j_call: TRBJ1-5; d_call: TRBD1; v_call: TRBV6-5; cdr3_aa: CASRPQYRGRNQPQHF; cdr3_nt: TGTGCCAGCAGGCCTCAGTACAGGGGGAGAAATCAGCCCCAGCATTTT
clone_size: few; j_call: TRBJ1-4; d_call: -; v_call: TRBV28; cdr3_aa: CATRTATNEKLFF; cdr3_nt: TGTGCCACTCGGACAGCAACTAATGAAAAACTGTTTTTT
clone_size: few; j_call: TRBJ1-5; d_call: -; v_call: TRBV3-1; cdr3_aa: CASSQALGQGGISPSISF; cdr3_nt: TGTGCCAGCAGCCAAGCGTTAGGGCAGGGTGGAATCAGCCCCAGCATCTCCTTT
clone_size: few; j_call: TRBJ2-7; d_call: -; v_call: TRBV27; cdr3_aa: CASSLGSAASYEQYF; cdr3_nt: TGTGCCAGCAGTTTAGGGTCCGCGGCCTCCTACGAGCAGTACTTC
clone_size: -; j_call: TRBJ1-1; d_call: -; v_call: TRBV6-2/TRBV6-3; cdr3_aa: CASSYSFREGPNTEAFF; cdr3_nt: TGTGCCAGCAGTTACTCGTTCAGGGAGGGTCCGAACACTGAAGCTTTCTTT
clone_size: many; j_call: TRBJ1-6; d_call: -; v_call: TRBV14; cdr3_aa: CASSQDRVSNSPLHF; cdr3_nt: TGTGCCAGCAGCCAAGACCGGGTGTCTAATTCACCCCTCCACTTT
clone_size: -; j_call: TRBJ1-1; d_call: -; v_call: TRBV28; cdr3_aa: CASSENNGGGTEAFF; cdr3_nt: TGTGCCAGCAGTGAAAATAACGGTGGTGGCACTGAAGCTTTCTTT
clone_size: -; j_call: TRBJ2-4; d_call: -; v_call: TRBV27; cdr3_aa: CASSPGATYSLNIQYF; cdr3_nt: TGTGCCAGCAGTCCGGGCGCCACCTATTCCCTTAACATTCAGTACTTC
clone_size: many; j_call: TRBJ1-1; d_call: -; v_call: TRBV27; cdr3_aa: CASRRKFTLHTEAFF; cdr3_nt: TGTGCCAGCAGGCGCAAATTTACCCTCCACACTGAAGCTTTCTTT
clone_size: -; j_call: TRBJ2-1; d_call: TRBD2; v_call: TRBV25-1; cdr3_aa: CASSASTSGDNEQFF; cdr3_nt: TGTGCCAGCAGTGCCTCGACTAGCGGGGACAATGAGCAGTTCTTC
clone_size: few; j_call: TRBJ2-7; d_call: -; v_call: TRBV4-1; cdr3_aa: CASSQESFSSYEQYF; cdr3_nt: TGCGCCAGCAGCCAAGAAAGCTTTAGCTCCTACGAGCAGTACTTC
clone_size: many; j_call: TRBJ1-2; d_call: -; v_call: TRBV4-1; cdr3_aa: CASSQVPGADYGYTF; cdr3_nt: TGCGCCAGCAGCCAAGTGCCCGGAGCGGATTATGGCTACACCTTC
clone_size: many; j_call: TRBJ1-1; d_call: -; v_call: TRBV6-5; cdr3_aa: CASNTGDTEAFF; cdr3_nt: TGTGCCAGCAATACGGGGGACACTGAAGCTTTCTTT
clone_size: many; j_call: TRBJ2-2; d_call: -; v_call: TRBV6-2/TRBV6-3; cdr3_aa: CASTVAGELFF; cdr3_nt: TGTGCCAGCACTGTAGCCGGGGAGCTGTTTTTT
clone_size: -; j_call: TRBJ1-1; d_call: TRBD1; v_call: TRBV6-2/TRBV6-3; cdr3_aa: CASKHRDRGWTEAFF; cdr3_nt: TGTGCCAGCAAACACCGGGACAGGGGATGGACTGAAGCTTTCTTT
clone_size: many; j_call: TRBJ1-5; d_call: -; v_call: TRBV7-2; cdr3_aa: CASSVTGYSNQPQHF; cdr3_nt: TGTGCCAGCAGCGTGACAGGTTATAGCAATCAGCCCCAGCATTTT
clone_size: once; j_call: TRBJ1-5; d_call: -; v_call: TRBV18; cdr3_aa: CASSPGPPSNQPQHF; cdr3_nt: TGTGCCAGCTCGCCCGGCCCACCGAGCAATCAGCCCCAGCATTTT